This is a list of T cell receptor beta chains from one sample in a study of cytomegalovirus exposure and HLA in healthy donors. Produced via immunoSEQ multiplex PCR; TCRdb's table is partial and in-frame only. The table includes about 160,000 clones, around 80% detected once. The sequencing sample was made of PBMCs. These receptors were obtained from a female donor in good health and CMV-seronegative. CDR3s include the opening cysteine and the closing phenylalanine or tryptophan. The D gene is left open where the match is weak. Expanded clones are given a class, and other clones once, few, many or no size at all.

v_call	clone_size	j_call	d_call	cdr3_nt	cdr3_aa
TRBV9	NA	TRBJ2-5	NA	TGTGCCAGCAGCGGCAGGGATGCCTCAGAGACCCAGTACTTC	CASSGRDASETQYF
TRBV19	NA	TRBJ2-2	NA	TGTGCCAGTACTCCGGGAAGAGAAACCGGGGAGCTGTTTTTT	CASTPGRETGELFF
TRBV7-3	NA	TRBJ2-3	NA	TGTGCCAGCAGCACGGGACAACTTTCCACAGATACGCAGTATTTT	CASSTGQLSTDTQYF
TRBV19	few	TRBJ2-1	TRBD1	TGTGCCAGTAGGCGGACAGGGGGCTTCAATGAGCAGTTCTTC	CASRRTGGFNEQFF
TRBV15	NA	TRBJ2-5	TRBD2	TGTGCCACCAGCAGAGATATGGCGGGAGGGCCGTGGGAGACCCAGTACTTC	CATSRDMAGGPWETQYF
TRBV20-1	NA	TRBJ1-2	NA	TGCAGTGCTAGATTGAGTTATGGCTACACCTTC	CSARLSYGYTF
TRBV11-2	few	TRBJ2-7	TRBD1	TGTGCCAGCAGCCCAGGACAGGGGTTCGAGCAGTACTTC	CASSPGQGFEQYF
TRBV20-1	NA	TRBJ1-5	NA	TGCAGTGTTAGAGACGAGGGGCCCCAGCATTTT	CSVRDEGPQHF
TRBV4-1	NA	TRBJ1-1	NA	TGCGCCAGCAGCCATGCCCGGGGGAGTAGCACTGAAGCTTTCTTT	CASSHARGSSTEAFF
TRBV7-9	NA	TRBJ1-2	TRBD1	TGTGCCAGCAGCTTAACTGTCATCCGGGACAGGGTCGGCTATGGCTACACCTTC	CASSLTVIRDRVGYGYTF
TRBV5-5	NA	TRBJ1-4	NA	TGTGCCAGCAGCTTTAGTTCAGGGGCTAATGAAAAACTGTTTTTT	CASSFSSGANEKLFF
TRBV4-2	few	TRBJ1-2	NA	TGTGCCAGCAGCCCCGGGGGAGTTAACTATGGCTACACCTTC	CASSPGGVNYGYTF
TRBV9	NA	TRBJ2-5	TRBD1	TGTGCCAGCAGCCGGGACAGCCAAGAGACCCAGTACTTC	CASSRDSQETQYF
TRBV19	NA	TRBJ1-5	TRBD1	TGTGCCAGTAGCTGGGGACAGGGCATTTATAGCAATCAGCCCCAGCATTTT	CASSWGQGIYSNQPQHF
TRBV7-3	NA	TRBJ2-3	TRBD2	TGTGCCAGCAGCCGGACAGGTCGAATAGCGGGAGGGCCAGATACGCAGTATTTT	CASSRTGRIAGGPDTQYF
TRBV6-5	NA	TRBJ1-5	NA	TGTGCCAGCAGTTACTCGAGGAATCAGCCCCAGCATTTT	CASSYSRNQPQHF
TRBV6-6	NA	TRBJ1-1	NA	TGTGCCAGCAGATATTCAGGGAATACTGAAGCTTTCTTT	CASRYSGNTEAFF
TRBV5-4	NA	TRBJ2-3	TRBD1	TGTGCCAGCAGCTTAAAGGGGGCGACAGATACGCAGTATTTT	CASSLKGATDTQYF
TRBV18	NA	TRBJ1-2	NA	TGTGCCAGCCGAGGGCCGGGCAGAATCTATGGCTACACCTTC	CASRGPGRIYGYTF
TRBV5-1	NA	TRBJ2-1	TRBD2	TGCGCCAGCAGATGGACTAGCGGGAGTTTTGATGAGCAGTTCTTC	CASRWTSGSFDEQFF
TRBV7-9	NA	TRBJ1-4	NA	TGTGCCAGCAGCATTCTACGACAGACGGCTAATGAAAAACTGTTTTTT	CASSILRQTANEKLFF
TRBV4-1	NA	TRBJ2-1	TRBD2	TGCGCCAGCAGCCAAGTGTCTAGCGGAAACAATGAGCAGTTCTTC	CASSQVSSGNNEQFF
TRBV7-2	NA	TRBJ2-7	NA	TGTGCCAGCAGCCGCGACAGGGGAGGGACGTACGAGCAGTACTTC	CASSRDRGGTYEQYF
TRBV10-2	NA	TRBJ1-1	TRBD1	TGCGCCAGCACCATGAACAGGGGGAACACTGAAGCTTTCTTT	CASTMNRGNTEAFF
TRBV4-1	NA	TRBJ2-1	NA	TGCGCCAGCAGCCAAGATCGCAGGGGTAGTGTCGATGAGCAGTTCTTC	CASSQDRRGSVDEQFF
TRBV7-6	NA	TRBJ1-1	NA	TGTGCCAGCACCCCCGGGTACTACACTGAAGCTTTCTTT	CASTPGYYTEAFF
TRBV27	NA	TRBJ2-2	TRBD2	TGTGCCAGCAGCCAGGGCGGGAGGGTTACCGGGGAGCTGTTTTTT	CASSQGGRVTGELFF
TRBV7-9	few	TRBJ1-5	NA	TGTGCCAGCAGCTCCGGTGGTCCCAGGGGCAATCAGCCCCAGCATTTT	CASSSGGPRGNQPQHF
TRBV18	NA	TRBJ1-1	NA	TGTGCCAGCTCATACCTCGGCACTGAAGCTTTCTTT	CASSYLGTEAFF
TRBV28	NA	TRBJ2-6	TRBD1	TGTGCCAGCAGTTTAACAGGGGGCGCCCCTGGGGCCAACGTCCTGACTTTC	CASSLTGGAPGANVLTF
TRBV11-3	NA	TRBJ1-3	NA	TGTGCCAGCAGCTTATCAGGACTTGGAAACACCATATATTTT	CASSLSGLGNTIYF
TRBV5-5	NA	TRBJ2-2	NA	TGTGCCAGCAGCCCCTGGGGGGTGCGCCCGAACACCGGGGAGCTGTTTTTT	CASSPWGVRPNTGELFF
TRBV18	NA	TRBJ1-1	NA	TGTGCCAGCTCGAGACAGAACACTGAAGCTTTCTTT	CASSRQNTEAFF
TRBV30	NA	TRBJ1-6	NA	TGTGCCTGGGGGCTAACACCTAATTCACCCCTCCACTTT	CAWGLTPNSPLHF
TRBV5-1	once	TRBJ1-6	NA	TGCGCCAGCAGCTTGGCCGGTAGTAGCAATTCACCCCTCCACTTT	CASSLAGSSNSPLHF
TRBV14	NA	TRBJ2-7	NA	TGTGCCAGCAGCCAAGACTACGGCGAGCAGTACTTC	CASSQDYGEQYF
TRBV19	few	TRBJ2-7	TRBD2	TGTGCGACACTGGGGACTAGCGACCCGGGCAGGGAGCAGTACTTC	CATLGTSDPGREQYF
TRBV7-2	few	TRBJ2-6	NA	TGTGCCAGCAGCTTACTAGCTTCGGGGGCCAACGTCCTGACTTTC	CASSLLASGANVLTF
TRBV4-3	few	TRBJ2-5	TRBD2	TGCGCCAGCAGCCTTGGGACTAGCGGAACAGAGACCCAGTACTTC	CASSLGTSGTETQYF
TRBV11-3	few	TRBJ2-2	TRBD1	TGTGCCAGCAGCTTAGGCCAGGGGGTTTACACCGGGGAGCTGTTTTTT	CASSLGQGVYTGELFF
TRBV7-6	few	TRBJ1-3	NA	TGTGCCAGCAGCCCGAGACAGACAGCTGGAAACACCATATATTTT	CASSPRQTAGNTIYF
TRBV14	NA	TRBJ1-3	NA	TGTGCCAGCAGCCATGGAGGGGACGGAAACACCATATATTTT	CASSHGGDGNTIYF
TRBV7-6	once	TRBJ2-5	NA	TGTGCCAGCAGCTTAGGCACCACGGAGCAGTACTTC	CASSLGTTEQYF
TRBV30	few	TRBJ2-1	NA	TGTGCCTGGAGTGTACCCGGCAGGGTAATCTACAATGAGCAGTTCTTC	CAWSVPGRVIYNEQFF
TRBV7-9	NA	TRBJ2-2	NA	TGTGCCAGCAGCTGGGGGGGCAGCGCGAACACCGGGGAGCTGTTTTTT	CASSWGGSANTGELFF
TRBV28	NA	TRBJ2-5	NA	TGTGCCAGCAGTTCAAACATAGAGACCCAGTACTTC	CASSSNIETQYF
TRBV28	NA	TRBJ2-5	NA	TGTGCCAGCAGCTCCGGGAGCAAAGAGACCCAGTACTTC	CASSSGSKETQYF
TRBV6-5	few	TRBJ2-1	NA	TGTGCCAGCAGTTACCTCCAAAAGAGCGGTGAGCAGTTCTTC	CASSYLQKSGEQFF
TRBV25-1	few	TRBJ1-1	NA	TGTGCCAGCAGTGAGAACCTCAACCATCGGGGGATGGCAACTGAAGCTTTCTTT	CASSENLNHRGMATEAFF
TRBV6-1	NA	TRBJ1-2	NA	TGTGCCAGCAGTGAAGGACTTATGGCCGTCCTGCGGGGCTACACCTTC	CASSEGLMAVLRGYTF
TRBV18	NA	TRBJ2-7	TRBD2	TGTGCCAGCTCACTGAGCGGGGGGGCCGCCGAGCAGTACTTC	CASSLSGGAAEQYF
TRBV5-1	once	TRBJ2-1	NA	TGCGCCAGCAGCTTGCGGGTTCCCTACAATGAGCAGTTCTTC	CASSLRVPYNEQFF
TRBV6-5	NA	TRBJ2-7	TRBD2	TGTGCCAGCAGTTACTCGACTAGCGGAGCCTACGAGCAGTACTTC	CASSYSTSGAYEQYF
TRBV4-1	once	TRBJ2-4	TRBD2	TGCGCCAGCAGCCCCCAGCCGGGAGGGGGTAACATTCAGTACTTC	CASSPQPGGGNIQYF